These 32 T cell receptor beta chains were sequenced from one sample in a study of untreated major depressive disorder. Assay used: immunoSEQ multiplex PCR; TCRdb lists only in-frame clones, some missing. The sample records 20,000 to 25,000 clones, over 85% being singletons. The sequencing sample was made of CD4+ T cells from PBMCs. The receptors were gathered from a young man in good health.

The gene calls are TRBV29-1 and TRBJ1-2; D remains ambiguous. The length of the CDR3 is 13 residues. The germline V and J ends were trimmed by 3 bases and 4 bases, with 12 bases remaining between them. Germline V gives CDR1 SQVTM, CDR2 ANQGSEA. This CDR3 is CSVDSGLTYGYTF. DNA for the CDR3: TGCAGCGTTGACTCCGGGCTCACCTATGGCTACACCTTC.

The chain links TRBV4-3 to TRBJ2-7, with 10 positions matching TRBD2. V lost 1 base, J lost 6 bases, and 15 bases stayed unmatched. Per the germline V gene, CDR1 is LGHNA and CDR2 is YSLEER. The CDR3 runs 18 residues. CDR3 sequence: CASSQGLSGLAASGEQYF. CDR3 nucleotide sequence: TGCGCCAGCAGCCAAGGGCTCTCTGGACTAGCGGCCTCTGGCGAGCAGTACTTC.

The chain links TRBV2 to TRBJ1-3, with D hard to call. The CDR3 contains 16 residues. V was trimmed by 4 bases and J by 0 bases, leaving 13 bases between them. Germline CDR1 reads SNHLY; CDR2 reads FYNNEI. This chain's CDR3 is CASSAQETLSGNTIYF. CDR3 bases: TGTGCCAGCAGTGCCCAGGAAACCCTCTCTGGAAACACCATATATTTT.

The chain links TRBV28 to TRBJ1-2; D call uncertain. The CDR3 loop spans 14 amino acids. The germline CDR1 and CDR2 sequences are MDHEN and SYDVKM. V gave up 6 bases and J gave up 1 base, with 12 bases separating them. Here the CDR3 reads CASRPAGGNYGYTF. CDR3 DNA sequence: TGTGCCAGCAGACCCGCGGGAGGTAACTATGGCTACACCTTC.

This chain joins TRBV6-5 and TRBJ1-1; perhaps TRBD1 as D (5 bases). Trimming shortened V by 8 bases and J by 10 bases, and 17 bases separated the two germline ends. The CDR3 runs to 12 residues. Germline CDR1 reads MNHEY; CDR2 reads SVGAGI. CDR3 sequence reads: CASRDPGLIAFF. The CDR3 DNA reads TGTGCCAGCCGGGATCCAGGGCTTATAGCTTTCTTT.

The chain carries TRBV30 and TRBJ1-1; 7 bases match TRBD1. The CDR3 sequence is 16 residues long. Trimming at V came to 3 bases and at J to 1 base, leaving 11 bases not matched to a gene. Germline lookup yields CDR1 GTSNPN and CDR2 SVGIG (reference sequence). The CDR3 bases are TGTGCCTGGAGAAGGGGAGGGGGCTTTTCGAACACTGAAGCTTTCTTT. Its protein is CAWRRGGGFSNTEAFF.

This sequence joins TRBV10-3 and TRBJ2-7; 8 nucleotides line up with TRBD1. The J segment lost 3 bases and the V segment lost 3 bases, leaving 7 bases of the junction unmatched. The CDR3 contains 15 residues. Germline CDR1 reads ENHRY; CDR2 reads SYGVKD. The DNA of the CDR3 is TGTGCCATCAGTGATTCGACAGGGGCCAGCTACGAGCAGTACTTC. Its protein is CAISDSTGASYEQYF.

The rearrangement joins TRBV4-2 to TRBJ2-1, with 11 bases lining up with TRBD2. From germline, CDR1 is LGHNA and CDR2 YNFKEQ. This CDR3 has 16 amino acids. The V gene end was trimmed by 1 base and the J gene end by 7 bases; junction bases not matched to a gene: 6. CDR3 DNA sequence: TGTGCCAGCAGCCAAGCGATAGCGGGAGGGGGAAATGAGCAGTTCTTC. Translating it yields CASSQAIAGGGNEQFF.

V and J are TRBV6-4 and TRBJ2-5; TRBD2 aligns across 7 bases. This CDR3 spans 13 amino acids. The J segment lost 4 bases and the V segment lost 4 bases, leaving 3 bases of the junction unmatched. Germline CDR1 and CDR2: MRHNA and SNTAGT. The CDR3 loop reads CASSVERGETQYF. CDR3 DNA: TGTGCCAGCAGTGTAGAGCGGGGAGAGACCCAGTACTTC.

This rearrangement joins TRBV2 to TRBJ1-1, with 9 nucleotides matching TRBD1. CDR1 is SNHLY, CDR2 FYNNEI, per germline. CDR3 length: 14 residues. The V gene end was trimmed by 6 bases and the J gene end by 12 bases; junction bases not matched to a gene: 14. The CDR3 loop is CASSLPSGTGLTFF. The DNA of the CDR3 is TGTGCCAGCAGCCTACCCTCCGGGACAGGGTTAACTTTCTTT. The variable domain in full, completed from reference TRBV2 and TRBJ1-1, reads EPEVTQTPSHQVTQMGQEVILRCVPISNHLYFYWYRQILGQKVEFLVSFYNNEISEKSEIFDDQFSVERPDGSNFTLKIRSTKLEDSAMYFCASSLPSGTGLTFFGQGTRLTVV.

CDR3 in amino acids: CASSLGVGNQPQHF. The CDR3 nucleotides read TGTGCCAGCAGCTTAGGGGTAGGGAATCAGCCCCAGCATTTT. V usage is TRBV7-9 and J usage is TRBJ1-5; D not certain. Germline V lookup: CDR1 SEHNR, CDR2 FQNEAQ (reference sequence). CDR3 length equals 14 residues. V shed 1 base and J shed 4 bases, with 8 bases lying between them.

V usage is TRBV5-1 and J usage is TRBJ2-1; TRBD1 is a possible D gene (6 bases). The length of the CDR3 is 16 residues. V gave up 1 base and J gave up 6 bases, with 17 bases separating them. Germline CDR1 SGHRS, CDR2 YFSETQ. The CDR3 DNA sequence: TGCGCCAGCAGCTTGACATCAGGGGCAGCGAGCAATGAGCAGTTCTTC. Translated: CASSLTSGAASNEQFF.

This chain joins TRBV5-6 and TRBJ2-7, with D uncertain. Per the germline V gene, CDR1 is SGHDT and CDR2 is YYEEEE. The CDR3 contains 12 residues. Between the trimmed V and J ends, which lost 0 bases and 5 bases, there was a span of 6 bases. The CDR3 spells CASSLVFDEQYF. CDR3 nucleotide sequence: TGTGCCAGCAGCTTGGTATTTGACGAGCAGTACTTC.

The V and J genes are TRBV7-2 and TRBJ2-3; possible D gene TRBD2, 6 bases. The germline V gene has CDR1 SGHTA and CDR2 FQGNSA. V was cut by 5 bases and J by 4 bases, with 16 bases left in between. The CDR3 has 15 residues. CDR3 region: CASSRYPGLSDTQYF. Written as DNA, the CDR3 is TGTGCCAGCAGCCGATATCCGGGACTGTCAGATACGCAGTATTTT.

CDR3 residues: CASSLKRRGASGNTIYF. In DNA form, the CDR3 reads TGTGCCAGCAGCTTGAAACGACGGGGAGCCTCTGGAAACACCATATATTTT. The V and J genes are TRBV7-9 and TRBJ1-3; D ambiguous. The CDR3 runs 17 residues. Per the germline V gene, CDR1 is SEHNR and CDR2 is FQNEAQ (reference sequence). The V end lost 3 bases, the J end lost 0 bases, and 15 bases lay between the germline ends.

The chain couples TRBV6-1 to TRBJ1-5; D is undetermined. Germline V lookup: CDR1 MNHNS, CDR2 SASEGT. V shed 0 bases and J shed 6 bases, with 0 bases lying between them. The CDR3 sequence is 11 residues long. The CDR3 nucleotides read TGTGCCAGCAGTGAAGCTCAGCCCCAGCATTTT. Encoded protein: CASSEAQPQHF.

The V gene is TRBV28, the J gene TRBJ1-2; D remains unclear. The CDR3 has 14 residues. V lost 3 bases to trimming and J lost 7 bases, with 15 bases between them. The germline V gene has CDR1 MDHEN and CDR2 SYDVKM. The DNA of the CDR3 is TGTGCCAGCAGTTTCCGAGCAGTGGTTAGTGGCTACACCTTC. Translated: CASSFRAVVSGYTF.

The chain uses TRBV19 and TRBJ2-7, with D uncertain. The germline V and J ends were trimmed by 2 bases and 7 bases, with 3 bases remaining between them. The CDR3 consists of 10 residues. Germline-derived CDR1 and CDR2 are LNHDA and SQIVND (reference sequence). Here the CDR3 reads CASSIREQYF. The DNA of the CDR3 is TGTGCCAGTAGTATACGGGAGCAGTACTTC.

V and J are TRBV7-2 and TRBJ1-1; 8 bases fit TRBD1. Germline V CDR1 and CDR2: SGHTA, FQGNSA. CDR3 length equals 15 residues. V gave up 5 bases and J gave up 3 bases; unmatched junction bases: 8. CDR3 protein: CASSRRGLADTEAFF. The CDR3 region has the DNA TGTGCCAGCAGCCGCAGGGGGCTGGCCGACACTGAAGCTTTCTTT.

The table lists this clone with a few counts. This rearrangement joins TRBV5-6 to TRBJ2-3; the D is unclear. From germline, CDR1 is SGHDT and CDR2 YYEEEE. V dropped 4 bases and J dropped 6 bases, with 6 bases sitting between them. The length of the CDR3 is 11 residues. This chain's CDR3 is CASSEMDTQYF. CDR3 nucleotides: TGTGCCAGCAGCGAGATGGATACGCAGTATTTT. Variable domain in full (rest from reference TRBV5-6 and TRBJ2-3): DAGVTQSPTHLIKTRGQQVTLRCSPKSGHDTVSWYQQALGQGPQFIFQYYEEEERQRGNFPDRFSGHQFPNYSSELNVNALLLGDSALYLCASSEMDTQYFGPGTRLTVL.

This rearrangement joins TRBV5-6 to TRBJ2-5, with no clear D. V was shortened by 2 bases and J by 3 bases, with 17 bases between the two germline ends. The CDR3 extends over 16 amino acids. The V gene's germline CDR1 is SGHDT and CDR2 YYEEEE. CDR3 amino acids: CASSFSLWSSEETQYF. CDR3 nucleotides: TGTGCCAGCAGCTTTTCTCTATGGAGTTCGGAAGAGACCCAGTACTTC.

This clone was counted a single time. The chain uses TRBV2 and TRBJ2-1; 13 nucleotides match TRBD2. In germline, CDR1 is SNHLY, CDR2 FYNNEI. The CDR3 runs 15 residues. Trimming removed 6 bases from V and 7 bases from J; junction bases left unmatched: 6. The CDR3 sequence is CASSRTSGGPNEQFF. The CDR3 DNA follows: TGTGCCAGCAGCCGGACTAGCGGGGGACCAAATGAGCAGTTCTTC.

The chain combines TRBV5-6 with TRBJ1-2; D call uncertain. Trimming took 7 bases from V and 5 from J, leaving 21 bases between them. This CDR3 is 15 amino acids long. Germline CDR1 is SGHDT and CDR2 is YYEEEE. CDR3 protein: CASVFGDGVGYGYTF. CDR3 coding DNA: TGTGCCAGCGTCTTCGGTGATGGGGTGGGGTATGGCTACACCTTC.

This clone has just one count. The chain recombines TRBV6-5 with TRBJ1-4, with D maybe TRBD1 (6 bases). The CDR3 is 14 residues long. Trimming left V 5 bases short and J 3 bases short, with 10 bases between. Germline V gene sequence: CDR1 MNHEY, CDR2 SVGAGI. CDR3 amino acids: CASSRGRSNEKLFF. In DNA, the CDR3 is TGTGCCAGCAGTAGGGGGAGGTCTAATGAAAAACTGTTTTTT.

CDR3 amino acids: CSVEKGRAGNEQFF. The DNA of the CDR3 is TGCAGCGTTGAAAAGGGGAGGGCCGGCAATGAGCAGTTCTTC. This rearrangement joins TRBV29-1 to TRBJ2-1; 7 nucleotides align to TRBD2. V shed 2 bases and J 6 bases; nucleotides not matched to a gene: 7. CDR1 SQVTM and CDR2 ANQGSEA come from the germline V gene. This CDR3 has 14 amino acids.

The V gene is TRBV6-6, the J gene TRBJ1-1, with D uncertain. Germline V gene data show CDR1 as MNHNY and CDR2 as SVGAGI (reference sequence). With 6 bases removed from V and 4 bases from J, the gap between germline ends came to 21 bases. CDR3 length equals 16 residues. The CDR3 here is CASSLYPGPVGTEAFF. In DNA, the CDR3 is TGTGCCAGCAGCTTATACCCGGGCCCCGTGGGCACTGAAGCTTTCTTT.

The chain joins TRBV16 to TRBJ1-2; D perhaps matches TRBD1 (5 bases). Between the trimmed V and J ends, which lost 4 bases and 8 bases, there was a span of 14 bases. Germline CDR1 is KGHSY and CDR2 is FQNENV. CDR3 length: 13 residues. The CDR3 protein is CASSRGPHGGYTF. CDR3 nucleotide sequence: TGTGCCAGCAGCCGGGGACCTCACGGGGGCTACACCTTC.

The chain recombines TRBV11-2 with TRBJ1-4; D not certain. Per the germline V gene, CDR1 is SGHAT and CDR2 is FQNNGV. Trimming removed 5 bases at V and 7 bases at J, with 14 bases between. The CDR3 runs 14 residues. The CDR3 region has the DNA TGTGCCAGCAGCCTCGAAGCTTTGAGTGAAAAACTGTTTTTT. Translated, it gives CASSLEALSEKLFF.

The rearrangement joins TRBV6-5 to TRBJ2-3, with D possibly TRBD2 on 6 matching bases. Germline V gene lookup returns CDR1 MNHEY and CDR2 SVGAGI. This CDR3 contains 14 residues. V was cut by 4 bases and J by 0 bases, with 8 bases left in between. DNA for the CDR3: TGTGCCAGCAGTTTTAGCGGTAGCACAGATACGCAGTATTTT. It is translated as CASSFSGSTDTQYF.

The chain has TRBV4-1 and TRBJ1-5; TRBD1 matches 7 bases. The J segment lost 3 bases and the V segment lost 5 bases, leaving 7 bases of the junction unmatched. Germline V gene lookup returns CDR1 MGHRA and CDR2 YSYEKL. This CDR3 comprises 15 residues. The CDR3 DNA is TGCGCCAGCAGCGGGGGGACAGTCCCCAATCAGCCCCAGCATTTT. The encoded protein is CASSGGTVPNQPQHF.

The chain has TRBV10-3 and TRBJ2-7; the D gene is possibly TRBD2 (6 bases). Germline CDR1 and CDR2: ENHRY and SYGVKD. The CDR3 consists of 18 residues. Trimming removed 6 bases from V and 2 bases from J, with 26 bases in between. CDR3 coding DNA: TGTGCCATCAGGCGGGGTCAAAGCCTAGTGGGCGGGACCTACGAGCAGTACTTC. Translating it yields CAIRRGQSLVGGTYEQYF.

The chain links TRBV2 to TRBJ2-1; a weak D match, TRBD1 (5 bases). Trimming cost V 5 bases and J 4 bases, with 12 bases left between them. This CDR3 has 14 amino acids. The germline CDR1 and CDR2 sequences are SNHLY and FYNNEI. CDR3 residues: CASSPAGFYNEQFF. The CDR3 nucleotides are TGTGCCAGCAGTCCCGCAGGGTTTTACAATGAGCAGTTCTTC.